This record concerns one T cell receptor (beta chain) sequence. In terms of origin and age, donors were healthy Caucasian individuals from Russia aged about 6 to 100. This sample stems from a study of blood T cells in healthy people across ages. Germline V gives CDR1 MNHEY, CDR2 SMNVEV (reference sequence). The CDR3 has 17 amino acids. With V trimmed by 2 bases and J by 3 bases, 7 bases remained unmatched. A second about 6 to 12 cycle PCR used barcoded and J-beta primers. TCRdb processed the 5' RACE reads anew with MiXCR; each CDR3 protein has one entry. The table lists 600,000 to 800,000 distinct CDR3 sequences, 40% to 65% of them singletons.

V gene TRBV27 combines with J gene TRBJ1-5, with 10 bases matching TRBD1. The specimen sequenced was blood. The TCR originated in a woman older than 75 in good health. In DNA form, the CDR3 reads TGTGCCAGCAGTTTACAGGGGACAGGGGTAGTCAATCAGCCCCAGCATTTT. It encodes CASSLQGTGVVNQPQHF.